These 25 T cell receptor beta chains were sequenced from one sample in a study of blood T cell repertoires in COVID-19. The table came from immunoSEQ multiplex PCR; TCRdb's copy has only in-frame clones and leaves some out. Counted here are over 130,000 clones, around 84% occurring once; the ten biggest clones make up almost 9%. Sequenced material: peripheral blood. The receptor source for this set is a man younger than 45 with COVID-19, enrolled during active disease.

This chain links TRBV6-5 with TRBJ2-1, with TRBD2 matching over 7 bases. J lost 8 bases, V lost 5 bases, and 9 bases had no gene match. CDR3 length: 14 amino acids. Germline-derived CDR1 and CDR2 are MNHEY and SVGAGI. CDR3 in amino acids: CASSPLAGVDEQFF. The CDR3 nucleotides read TGTGCCAGCAGTCCCCTCGCGGGAGTCGATGAGCAGTTCTTC.

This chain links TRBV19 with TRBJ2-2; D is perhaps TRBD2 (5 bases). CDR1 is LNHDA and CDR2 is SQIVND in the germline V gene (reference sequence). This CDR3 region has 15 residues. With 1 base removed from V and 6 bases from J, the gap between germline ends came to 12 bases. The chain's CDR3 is CASSIAQTTSGELFF. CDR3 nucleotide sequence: TGTGCCAGTAGTATAGCGCAGACTACATCCGGGGAGCTGTTTTTT.

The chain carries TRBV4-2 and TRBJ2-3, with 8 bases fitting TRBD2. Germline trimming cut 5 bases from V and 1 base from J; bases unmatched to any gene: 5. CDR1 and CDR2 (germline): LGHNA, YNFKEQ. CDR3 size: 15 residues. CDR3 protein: CASSGGLAGTDTQYF. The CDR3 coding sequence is TGTGCCAGCAGCGGCGGACTAGCAGGCACAGATACGCAGTATTTT.

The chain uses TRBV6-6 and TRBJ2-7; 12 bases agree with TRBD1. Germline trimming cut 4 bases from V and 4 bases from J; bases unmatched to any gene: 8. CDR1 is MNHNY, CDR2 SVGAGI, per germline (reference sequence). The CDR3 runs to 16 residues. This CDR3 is CASSSTPGQGAYEQYF. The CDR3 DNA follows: TGTGCCAGCAGTTCCACCCCGGGACAGGGGGCTTACGAGCAGTACTTC.

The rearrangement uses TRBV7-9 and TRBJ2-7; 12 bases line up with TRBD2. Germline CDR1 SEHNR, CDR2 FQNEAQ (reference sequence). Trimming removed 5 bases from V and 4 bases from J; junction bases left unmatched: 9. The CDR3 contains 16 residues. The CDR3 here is CASSNPTSGSRYEQYF. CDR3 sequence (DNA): TGTGCCAGCAGCAATCCGACTAGCGGGAGTAGGTACGAGCAGTACTTC.

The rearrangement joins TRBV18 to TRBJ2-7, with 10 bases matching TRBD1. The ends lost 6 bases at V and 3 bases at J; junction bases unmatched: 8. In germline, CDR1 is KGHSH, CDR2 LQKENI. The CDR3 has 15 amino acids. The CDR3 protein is CASSPGTGVLYEQYF. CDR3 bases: TGTGCCAGCTCTCCCGGGACAGGGGTCCTCTACGAGCAGTACTTC.

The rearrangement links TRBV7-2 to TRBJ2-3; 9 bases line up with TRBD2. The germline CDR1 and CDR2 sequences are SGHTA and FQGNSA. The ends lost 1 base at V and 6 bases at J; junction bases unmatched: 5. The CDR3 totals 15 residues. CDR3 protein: CASSLDGGRADTQYF. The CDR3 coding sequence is TGTGCCAGCAGCTTAGATGGCGGGAGGGCCGATACGCAGTATTTT.

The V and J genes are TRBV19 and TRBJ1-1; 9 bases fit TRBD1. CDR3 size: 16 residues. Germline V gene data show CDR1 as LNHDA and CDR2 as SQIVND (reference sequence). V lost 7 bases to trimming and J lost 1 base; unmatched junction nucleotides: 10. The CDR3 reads CASTPFPGQGNTEAFF. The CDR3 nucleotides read TGTGCCAGTACCCCATTTCCGGGACAGGGGAACACTGAAGCTTTCTTT.

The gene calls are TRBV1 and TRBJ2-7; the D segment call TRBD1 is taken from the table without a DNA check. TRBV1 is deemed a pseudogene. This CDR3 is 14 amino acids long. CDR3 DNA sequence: TGCACCAGCAGGGCCTGGGACATGATGGCCGAGCAGTACTTC. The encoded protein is CTSRAWDMMAEQYF.

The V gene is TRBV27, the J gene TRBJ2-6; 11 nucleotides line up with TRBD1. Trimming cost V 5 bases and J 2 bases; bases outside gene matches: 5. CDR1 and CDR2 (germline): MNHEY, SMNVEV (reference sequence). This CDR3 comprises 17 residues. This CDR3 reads CASSRGQGAAGANVLTF. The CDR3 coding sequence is TGTGCCAGCAGTCGCGGACAGGGGGCGGCTGGGGCCAACGTCCTGACTTTC.

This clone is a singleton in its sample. In DNA, the CDR3 is TGTGCCAGCAGCTTAGGAGGGACTTTAACCTACGAGCAGTACTTC. It specifies CASSLGGTLTYEQYF. This chain joins TRBV7-9 and TRBJ2-7; tentatively, D is TRBD2 (6 bases). Germline-derived CDR1 and CDR2 are SEHNR and FQNEAQ (reference sequence). The CDR3 is made up of 15 amino acids. V lost 1 base, J lost 2 bases, and 12 bases lay in between.

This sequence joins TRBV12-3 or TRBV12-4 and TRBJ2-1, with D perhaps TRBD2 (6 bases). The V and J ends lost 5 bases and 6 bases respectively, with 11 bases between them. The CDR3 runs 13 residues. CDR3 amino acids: CASSLAGPNEQFF. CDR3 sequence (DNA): TGTGCCAGCAGTCTCGCGGGGCCCAATGAGCAGTTCTTC.

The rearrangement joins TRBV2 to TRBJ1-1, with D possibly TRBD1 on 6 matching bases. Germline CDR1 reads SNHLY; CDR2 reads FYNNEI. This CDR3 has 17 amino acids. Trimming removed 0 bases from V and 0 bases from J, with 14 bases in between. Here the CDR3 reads CASSEAGGRVMNTEAFF. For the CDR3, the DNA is TGTGCCAGCAGTGAAGCTGGGGGCCGAGTGATGAACACTGAAGCTTTCTTT.

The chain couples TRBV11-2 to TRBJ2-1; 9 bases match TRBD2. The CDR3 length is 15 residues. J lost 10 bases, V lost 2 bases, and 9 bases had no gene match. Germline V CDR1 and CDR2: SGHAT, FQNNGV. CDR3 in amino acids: CASSLMAGGLEEQFF. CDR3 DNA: TGTGCCAGCAGCTTAATGGCGGGAGGGTTGGAGGAGCAGTTCTTC.

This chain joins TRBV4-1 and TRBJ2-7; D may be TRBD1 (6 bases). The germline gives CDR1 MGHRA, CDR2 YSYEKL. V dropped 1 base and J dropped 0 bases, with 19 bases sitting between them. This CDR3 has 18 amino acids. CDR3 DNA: TGCGCCAGCAGCCAAGGAGGTGTAACAGGGTGGAGCTCCTACGAGCAGTACTTC. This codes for CASSQGGVTGWSSYEQYF.

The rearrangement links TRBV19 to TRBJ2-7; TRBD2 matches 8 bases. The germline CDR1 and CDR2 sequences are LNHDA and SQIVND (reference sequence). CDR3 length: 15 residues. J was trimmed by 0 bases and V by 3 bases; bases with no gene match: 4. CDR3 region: CASSIGGLGSYEQYF. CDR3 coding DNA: TGTGCCAGTAGTATCGGGGGACTAGGCTCCTACGAGCAGTACTTC.

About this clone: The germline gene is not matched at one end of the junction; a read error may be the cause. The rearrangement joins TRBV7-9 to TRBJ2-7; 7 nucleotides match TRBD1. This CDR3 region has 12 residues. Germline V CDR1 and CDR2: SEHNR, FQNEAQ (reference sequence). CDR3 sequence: CASSFGRDRAVF. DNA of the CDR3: TGTGCCAGCAGCTTCGGTCGGGACAGAGCCGTCTTC.

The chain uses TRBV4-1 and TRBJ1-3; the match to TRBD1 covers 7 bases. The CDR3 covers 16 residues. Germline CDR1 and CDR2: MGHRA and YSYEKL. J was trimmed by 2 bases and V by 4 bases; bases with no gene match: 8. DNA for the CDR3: TGCGCCAGCAGCCCCGACAGGGAAAGGCCTGGAAACACCATATATTTT. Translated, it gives CASSPDRERPGNTIYF.

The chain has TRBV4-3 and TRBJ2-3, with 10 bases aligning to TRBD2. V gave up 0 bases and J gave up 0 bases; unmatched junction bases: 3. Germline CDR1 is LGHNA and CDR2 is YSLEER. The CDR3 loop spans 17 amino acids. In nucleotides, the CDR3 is TGCGCCAGCAGCCAAGATTGGACTAGCGGAAGCACAGATACGCAGTATTTT. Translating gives CASSQDWTSGSTDTQYF.

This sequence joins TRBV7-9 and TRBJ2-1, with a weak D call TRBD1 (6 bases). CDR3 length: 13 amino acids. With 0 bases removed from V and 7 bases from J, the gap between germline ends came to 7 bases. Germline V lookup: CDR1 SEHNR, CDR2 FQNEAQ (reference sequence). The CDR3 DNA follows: TGTGCCAGCAGCTTAGCACAGGGAAATGAGCAGTTCTTC. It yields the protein CASSLAQGNEQFF.

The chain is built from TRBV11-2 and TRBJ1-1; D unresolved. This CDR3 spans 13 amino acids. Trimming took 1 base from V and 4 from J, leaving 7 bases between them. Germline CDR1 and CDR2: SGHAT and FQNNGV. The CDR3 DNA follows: TGTGCCAGCAGCTTAGTCGACTCCACTGAAGCTTTCTTT. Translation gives CASSLVDSTEAFF.

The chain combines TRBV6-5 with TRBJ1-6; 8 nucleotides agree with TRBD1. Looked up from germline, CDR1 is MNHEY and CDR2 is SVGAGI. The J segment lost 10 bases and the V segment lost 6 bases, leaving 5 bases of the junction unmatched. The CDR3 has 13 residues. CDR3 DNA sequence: TGTGCCAGCAGCCGGGACAGGTTGTCACCCCTCCACTTT. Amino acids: CASSRDRLSPLHF.

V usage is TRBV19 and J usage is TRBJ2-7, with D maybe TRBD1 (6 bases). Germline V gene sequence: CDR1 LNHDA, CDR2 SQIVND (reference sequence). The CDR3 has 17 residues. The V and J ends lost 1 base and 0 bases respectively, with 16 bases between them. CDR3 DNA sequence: TGTGCCAGTAGTATAGTAGGGGGAGTCGTGAGCTCCTACGAGCAGTACTTC. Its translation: CASSIVGGVVSSYEQYF.

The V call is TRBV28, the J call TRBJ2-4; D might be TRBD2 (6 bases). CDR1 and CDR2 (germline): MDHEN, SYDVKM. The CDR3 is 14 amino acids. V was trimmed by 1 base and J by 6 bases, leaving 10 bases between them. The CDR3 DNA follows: TGTGCCAGCAGTTTATCCGACGGGAGAAACATTCAGTACTTC. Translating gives CASSLSDGRNIQYF.

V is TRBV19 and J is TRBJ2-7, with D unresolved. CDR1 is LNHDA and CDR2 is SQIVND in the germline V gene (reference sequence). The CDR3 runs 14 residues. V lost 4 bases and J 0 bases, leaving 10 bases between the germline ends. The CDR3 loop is CASSRPTDSYEQYF. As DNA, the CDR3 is TGTGCCAGTAGTAGGCCCACAGACTCCTACGAGCAGTACTTC.